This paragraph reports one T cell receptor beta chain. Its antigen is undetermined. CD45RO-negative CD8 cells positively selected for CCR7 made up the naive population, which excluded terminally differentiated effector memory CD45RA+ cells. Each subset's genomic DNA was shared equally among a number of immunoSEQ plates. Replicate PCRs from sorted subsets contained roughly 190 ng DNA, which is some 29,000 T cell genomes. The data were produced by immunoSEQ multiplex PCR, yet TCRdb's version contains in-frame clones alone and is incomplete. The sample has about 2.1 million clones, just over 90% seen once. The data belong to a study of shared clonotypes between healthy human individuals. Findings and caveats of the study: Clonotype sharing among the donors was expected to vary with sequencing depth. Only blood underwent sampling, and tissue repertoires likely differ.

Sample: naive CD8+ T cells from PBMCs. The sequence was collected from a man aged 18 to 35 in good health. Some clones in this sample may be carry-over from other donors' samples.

As DNA, the CDR3 is TGTGCCAGCAGCCCCTTAGTCAGGGGCAACTACAATGAGCAGTTCTTC. This encodes CASSPLVRGNYNEQFF. The gene calls are TRBV27 and TRBJ2-1; D is perhaps TRBD1 (6 bases). The CDR3 runs to 16 residues. Trimming cost V 6 bases and J 3 bases, with 18 bases left between them. The germline gives CDR1 MNHEY, CDR2 SMNVEV (reference sequence).